The 18 T cell receptor beta chains below all came from one sample that was sequenced in a study of blood T cell repertoires in COVID-19. Method: immunoSEQ multiplex PCR; TCRdb's copy keeps in-frame clones and lacks some. The sample records about 170,000 clones, approximately 83% being singletons. The sequencing input was peripheral blood. The origin of the receptors is a woman of 80 years or more with active or convalescent COVID-19.

This chain uses TRBV6-2 or TRBV6-3 with TRBJ2-3; D is unclear. This CDR3 has 16 amino acids. Germline-derived CDR1 and CDR2 are MNHEY and SVGEGT. V gave up 2 bases and J gave up 2 bases, with 14 bases separating them. The CDR3 DNA reads TGTGCCAGCAGTTACAGGATGCTCGGAGTCACAGATACGCAGTATTTT. Translating gives CASSYRMLGVTDTQYF.

CDR3 loop: CASSQDGGQVSYGYTF. For the CDR3, the DNA is TGCGCCAGCAGCCAAGATGGGGGACAGGTATCCTATGGCTACACCTTC. This chain joins TRBV4-3 and TRBJ1-2; 8 bases align to TRBD1. Germline V lookup: CDR1 LGHNA, CDR2 YSLEER. V was clipped by 0 bases and J by 4 bases; unmatched bases: 7. This CDR3 has 16 residues.

This chain joins TRBV19 and TRBJ2-5, with D tentatively TRBD1 (5 bases). The germline CDR1 and CDR2 sequences are LNHDA and SQIVND (reference sequence). V shed 3 bases and J shed 1 base, with 6 bases lying between them. The CDR3 has 13 amino acids. The DNA of the CDR3 is TGTGCCAGTAGTATGGACACCCAAGAGACCCAGTACTTC. The encoded protein is CASSMDTQETQYF.

V and J are TRBV12-3 or TRBV12-4 and TRBJ2-1, with 7 bases aligning to TRBD2. There are 13 residues in the CDR3. V trimming: 6 bases; J trimming: 3 bases; junction bases outside the gene matches: 2. CDR3 sequence: CASSWTSYNEQFF. The CDR3 nucleotides are TGTGCCAGCAGCTGGACTAGCTACAATGAGCAGTTCTTC.

V and J are TRBV5-6 and TRBJ1-3; no definite D call. CDR1 and CDR2 (germline): SGHDT, YYEEEE. Trimming took off 4 bases at V and 0 bases at J, with 8 bases between the two ends. The CDR3 is 14 residues long. Here the CDR3 reads CASSRTSSGNTIYF. DNA for the CDR3: TGTGCCAGCAGCCGTACAAGCTCTGGAAACACCATATATTTT.

The chain has TRBV30 and TRBJ2-5; perhaps TRBD1 as D (5 bases). V was cut by 3 bases and J by 2 bases, with 10 bases left in between. The CDR3 extends over 13 amino acids. Germline loops: CDR1 GTSNPN, CDR2 SVGIG (reference sequence). DNA for the CDR3: TGTGCCTGGAGGGGGCGAGGACAAGAGACCCAGTACTTC. Translating it yields CAWRGRGQETQYF.

For this clone: At the DNA level, this CDR3 is encoded by other sequences in the same sample as well. The rearrangement joins TRBV18 to TRBJ1-1; perhaps TRBD1 as D (5 bases). The V gene's germline CDR1 is KGHSH and CDR2 LQKENI. There are 15 residues in the CDR3. V dropped 0 bases and J dropped 5 bases, with 13 bases sitting between them. The chain's CDR3 is CASSPPVRGNTEAFF. The CDR3 DNA sequence: TGTGCCAGCTCACCACCGGTTAGGGGAAATACTGAAGCTTTCTTT. Combining the CDR3 with reference TRBV18 and TRBJ1-1 gives the whole variable domain NAGVMQNPRHLVRRRGQEARLRCSPMKGHSHVYWYRQLPEEGLKFMVYLQKENIIDESGMPKERFSAEFPKEGPSILRIQQVVRGDSAAYFCASSPPVRGNTEAFFGQGTRLTVV.

This clone was recorded once. The rearrangement joins TRBV6-5 to TRBJ1-5; 10 bases fit TRBD1. Germline V lookup: CDR1 MNHEY, CDR2 SVGAGI. After removal of 6 bases from V and 9 bases from J, the junction contained 11 bases not matched to a gene. CDR3 length: 15 residues. CDR3 residues: CASSQDRGSPGPQHF. CDR3 in DNA: TGTGCCAGCAGCCAGGACAGGGGGTCTCCGGGGCCCCAGCATTTT.

The J gene is TRBJ1-4, the V gene TRBV10-2, with D uncertain. The germline gives CDR1 WSHSY, CDR2 SAAADI. The CDR3 runs to 15 residues. Trimming left V 6 bases short and J 7 bases short, with 18 bases between. CDR3 residues: CASSTSPGLGEKLFF. In DNA form, the CDR3 reads TGCGCCAGCAGCACCTCACCGGGGTTGGGTGAAAAACTGTTTTTT.

This clone was found a few times. The V and J genes are TRBV15 and TRBJ1-5; TRBD1 matches 8 bases. This CDR3 has 15 residues. Germline CDR1 LNHNV, CDR2 YYDKDF (reference sequence). J was trimmed by 2 bases and V by 1 base; bases with no gene match: 1. CDR3 in DNA: TGTGCCACCAGCAGAGTGACAGGGGGCAATCAGCCCCAGCATTTT. Translation gives CATSRVTGGNQPQHF. Full variable domain (remainder filled in from reference TRBV15 and TRBJ1-5): DAMVIQNPRYQVTQFGKPVTLSCSQTLNHNVMYWYQQKSSQAPKLLFHYYDKDFNNEADTPDNFQSRRPNTSFCFLDIRSPGLGDTAMYLCATSRVTGGNQPQHFGDGTRLSIL.

The V gene is TRBV18, the J gene TRBJ2-2, with TRBD2 as a possible D gene (6 bases). The V end was cut by 2 bases, the J end by 3 bases, with 13 bases between. The CDR3 has 16 amino acids. CDR1 is KGHSH, CDR2 LQKENI, per germline. In nucleotides, the CDR3 is TGTGCCAGCTCACCAAAGGCGGGACCAGACACCGGGGAGCTGTTTTTT. It is translated as CASSPKAGPDTGELFF.

Here the CDR3 reads CSILAGRLQETQYF. The DNA of the CDR3 is TGCAGCATCTTAGCGGGGCGACTACAAGAGACCCAGTACTTC. This chain joins TRBV29-1 and TRBJ2-5, with TRBD2 matching 8 bases. Germline-derived CDR1 and CDR2 are SQVTM and ANQGSEA. The CDR3 has 14 amino acids. The V gene end was trimmed by 8 bases and the J gene end by 2 bases; junction bases not matched to a gene: 10.

This clone was observed a handful of times. The genes are TRBV5-1 and TRBJ2-7; tentatively, D is TRBD1 (6 bases). The CDR3 extends over 14 amino acids. Germline V CDR1 and CDR2: SGHRS, YFSETQ. Trimming left V 4 bases short and J 3 bases short, with 14 bases between. As DNA, the CDR3 is TGCGCCAGCAGCACCTCGACAGGCGGCTACGAGCAGTACTTC. As protein: CASSTSTGGYEQYF.

This clone occurred a few times. The rearrangement joins TRBV15 to TRBJ1-1; the D is unclear. CDR1 and CDR2 (germline): LNHNV, YYDKDF (reference sequence). The CDR3 loop spans 12 amino acids. V was shortened by 2 bases and J by 9 bases, with 10 bases between the two germline ends. The CDR3 DNA follows: TGTGCCACCAGCAGATCGGGGAGTAAAGCTTTCTTT. It translates to CATSRSGSKAFF.

This chain connects TRBV7-8 to TRBJ1-1; 8 bases match TRBD1. CDR3 length: 14 residues. J lost 5 bases, V lost 3 bases, and 5 bases had no gene match. Per the germline V gene, CDR1 is SGHVS and CDR2 is FQNEAQ. CDR3 residues: CASSFGQGRTEAFF. CDR3 nucleotide sequence: TGTGCCAGCAGCTTCGGACAGGGTAGGACTGAAGCTTTCTTT.

V is TRBV11-2 and J is TRBJ2-7, with 7 bases fitting TRBD1. The length of the CDR3 is 15 residues. The V and J ends lost 0 bases and 4 bases, in that order; junction bases with no gene match: 6. Looked up from germline, CDR1 is SGHAT and CDR2 is FQNNGV. CDR3 in amino acids: CASSLDRTGKYEQYF. The CDR3 DNA reads as TGTGCCAGCAGCTTAGATAGGACAGGAAAATACGAGCAGTACTTC.

V is TRBV2 and J is TRBJ2-7, with D possibly being TRBD1 (5 bases). Deletions cut 5 bases from V and 1 base from J, with 6 bases between. The CDR3 spans 12 residues. Germline CDR1 SNHLY, CDR2 FYNNEI. CDR3 bases: TGTGCCAGCAGTAGACAGTCCTACGAGCAGTACTTC. It yields the protein CASSRQSYEQYF.

In its sample, this clone was seen once. The chain carries TRBV7-2 and TRBJ1-1; TRBD1 is a possible D gene (5 bases). The CDR3 covers 13 residues. V dropped 5 bases and J dropped 7 bases, with 14 bases sitting between them. Germline CDR1 is SGHTA and CDR2 is FQGNSA. In DNA form, the CDR3 reads TGTGCCAGCAGCCCCCTCGGGGGTCATGAAGCTTTCTTT. As protein: CASSPLGGHEAFF.